A single sample is the source of the 21 T cell receptor beta chains below, sequenced in a study of T cells in women clearing cervical HPV infection (dated by TCRdb to the late 2010s). To prepare the library, the immunoSEQ multiplex PCR assay was applied. This immuneACCESS table, as held by TCRdb, lists in-frame sequences with V and J called but not all clones. Of the missing ones, under half trace to an unresolved V gene in checked studies; the others have no known cause. This specimen's table enumerates 15,000 or so clones. The biggest ten clones account for roughly a tenth of the sample. The sample consisted of blood buffy coat. Source of these receptors: a woman aged 18 to 75 with a cervical HPV16 infection that either progressed to CIN3+ or cleared (not recorded which).

Concerning this clone: The read ends 3 residues early relative to the CDR3; the germline J gene fills the gap. The chain links TRBV30 to TRBJ2-4; D is perhaps TRBD1 (6 bases). V dropped 0 bases and J dropped 0 bases, with 12 bases sitting between them. CDR1 is GTSNPN and CDR2 is SVGIG in the germline V gene (reference sequence). CDR3 length: 16 amino acids. CDR3 DNA, as far as it was read: TGTGCCTGGAGTGTAGGACAGACTCTAGCCAAAAACATT. Protein sequence: CAWSVGQTLAKNI. The entire CDR3 protein is CAWSVGQTLAKNIQYF. The full variable domain, with the rest looked up from reference TRBV30 and TRBJ2-4, is SQTIHQWPATLVQPVGSPLSLECTVEGTSNPNLYWYRQAAGRGLQLLFYSVGIGQISSEVPQNLSASRPQDRQFILSSKKLLLSDSGFYLCAWSVGQTLAKNIQYFGAGTRLSVL.

Concerning this clone: With the read ending 3 residues before the CDR3 end, the germline J gene is used to fill in that end. The rearrangement uses TRBV4-1 and TRBJ2-1; D is unclear. The CDR3 covers 16 residues. V lost 1 base, J lost 3 bases, and 13 bases lay in between. Germline CDR1 MGHRA, CDR2 YSYEKL. CDR3 residues: CASSQVDIIHYNEQFF. The DNA read from the CDR3 is TGCGCCAGCAGCCAAGTCGACATTATTCACTACAATGAG.

About this clone: The read is 3 residues too short to cover the CDR3 end, so that end is filled in from the germline J gene. Other DNA sequences in this sample translate to the same CDR3. The gene calls are TRBV5-1 and TRBJ2-7, with a weak D call TRBD1 (6 bases). Between the trimmed V and J ends, which lost 4 bases and 4 bases, there was a span of 9 bases. The CDR3 contains 12 residues. The germline V gene has CDR1 SGHRS and CDR2 YFSETQ. The CDR3 loop reads CASSLQGYEQYF. The sequenced part of the CDR3 DNA is TGCGCCAGCAGCCTCCAGGGGTACGAG.

This clone ranks as medium-sized (0.01 to 0.1%) in terms of frequency. The missing CDR3 end, 3 residues past where the read stops, is filled in from the germline J gene. This rearrangement joins TRBV10-1 to TRBJ2-2; D may be TRBD1 or TRBD2 (5 bases each). Trimming took 6 bases from V and 2 from J, leaving 16 bases between them. The germline V gene encodes CDR1 WNHNN and CDR2 SYGVQD (reference sequence). The CDR3 has 16 residues. CDR3 sequence: CASSEGSGSNTGELFF. CDR3 DNA, as far as it was read: TGCGCCAGCAGCGAGGGGAGCGGATCCAACACCGGGGAG.

Worth noting for this clone: The read stops 3 residues short of the end of the CDR3; the missing end is completed from the germline J gene. V is TRBV10-1 and J is TRBJ1-5; D remains ambiguous. The CDR3 loop spans 13 amino acids. The V end lost 0 bases, the J end lost 4 bases, and 4 bases lay between the germline ends. The germline CDR1 and CDR2 sequences are WNHNN and SYGVQD (reference sequence). The CDR3 reads CASSESLNQPQHF. The DNA read from the CDR3 is TGCGCCAGCAGTGAGTCCTTAAATCAGCCC.

Concerning this clone: The sequence runs out 3 residues before the end of the CDR3; the remainder is reconstructed from the germline J gene. This chain uses TRBV5-1 with TRBJ2-3; TRBD2 agrees at 11 bases. The CDR3 contains 19 residues. The V gene's germline CDR1 is SGHRS and CDR2 YFSETQ. The V and J ends lost 3 bases and 0 bases, in that order; junction bases with no gene match: 12. The CDR3 protein is CASSSKGLAADSSTDTQYF. Incomplete CDR3 DNA: TGCGCCAGCAGCTCCAAGGGACTAGCGGCCGACTCTAGCACAGATACG.

Of note for this clone: The CDR3 end falls 3 residues outside the read, so it is completed with the germline J gene. This rearrangement joins TRBV28 to TRBJ1-1, with a weak D call TRBD1 (6 bases). Between the trimmed V and J ends, which lost 5 bases and 6 bases, there was a span of 22 bases. The CDR3 runs 16 residues. Germline assignment: CDR1 MDHEN and CDR2 SYDVKM. The CDR3 protein is CASSLQTTTGNPEAFF. CDR3 bases read: TGTGCCAGCAGTCTACAGACTACGACAGGCAACCCTGAA.

Comment on this clone: The read halts 3 residues ahead of the CDR3 end, with the missing end drawn from the germline J gene. This chain uses TRBV14 with TRBJ2-6, with 7 bases lining up with TRBD1. The CDR3 covers 17 residues. V shed 4 bases and J 0 bases; nucleotides not matched to a gene: 6. Germline V gives CDR1 SGHDN, CDR2 FVKESK. CDR3 DNA (partial): TGTGCCAGCAGCCGCCGGGACAGTCGCTCTGGGGCCAACGTC. It encodes CASSRRDSRSGANV. The full CDR3 sequence reads CASSRRDSRSGANVLTF.

As regards this clone: The read is 3 residues too short to cover the CDR3 end, so that end is filled in from the germline J gene. The chain joins TRBV5-6 to TRBJ2-3, with TRBD2 as a possible D gene (6 bases). CDR3 size: 15 residues. CDR1 and CDR2 (germline): SGHDT, YYEEEE. V lost 2 bases and J lost 4, with 14 bases in between. The sequenced CDR3 bases are TGTGCCAGCAGCTTCGAGACTAGTTCCGCAGATACG. Its protein is CASSFETSSADT. The full CDR3 protein is CASSFETSSADTQYF.

To note about this clone: From the germline J gene comes the end of the CDR3, since the read stops 3 residues before it. The rearrangement joins TRBV5-1 to TRBJ2-5; TRBD2 aligns across 8 bases. The CDR3 extends over 14 amino acids. The trim removed 3 bases at V and 4 bases at J, leaving 5 bases unmatched. CDR1 and CDR2 (germline): SGHRS, YFSETQ. CDR3 sequence reads: CASSSGLAGETQYF. The part of the CDR3 DNA that was read is TGCGCCAGCAGCTCCGGACTAGCCGGAGAGACC.

As regards this clone: The CDR3 end falls 3 residues outside the read, so it is completed with the germline J gene. V and J are TRBV4-1 and TRBJ1-1, with 7 bases aligning to TRBD1. The germline CDR1 and CDR2 sequences are MGHRA and YSYEKL. The CDR3 consists of 17 residues. With 0 bases clipped from V and 6 bases from J, the junction kept 13 bases outside the gene matches. This chain's CDR3 is CASSQDRQGAQGAEAFF. CDR3 DNA, as far as it was read: TGCGCCAGCAGCCAAGACCGACAGGGAGCCCAAGGGGCTGAA.

Remarks on this clone: The read falls 3 residues short of the CDR3 end, and the missing part is taken from the germline J gene. V is TRBV5-1 and J is TRBJ2-1; 12 bases match TRBD2. The length of the CDR3 is 16 residues. Trimming at V came to 2 bases and at J to 7 bases, leaving 7 bases not matched to a gene. Looked up from germline, CDR1 is SGHRS and CDR2 is YFSETQ. The CDR3 sequence is CASSLPGLAGGNEQFF. Incomplete CDR3 DNA: TGCGCCAGCAGCTTACCGGGACTAGCGGGTGGGAATGAG.

With regard to this clone: Read sequence stops 3 residues before the CDR3 end, and the germline J gene provides the missing end. The V call is TRBV6-4, the J call TRBJ2-3; the match to TRBD2 covers 7 bases. Germline CDR1 reads MRHNA; CDR2 reads SNTAGT. The V and J ends lost 4 bases and 0 bases, in that order; junction bases with no gene match: 4. CDR3 length equals 15 residues. CDR3 protein: CASSGTSASTDTQYF. The CDR3 DNA, read in part, is TGTGCCAGCAGTGGAACTAGCGCCAGCACAGATACG.

To note about this clone: The read halts 3 residues ahead of the CDR3 end, with the missing end drawn from the germline J gene. V and J are TRBV20-1 and TRBJ2-1; D unclear. This CDR3 has 14 residues. The germline V gene has CDR1 DFQATT and CDR2 SNEGSKA (reference sequence). Trimming took off 5 bases at V and 1 base at J, with 12 bases between the two ends. CDR3 loop: CSARSWRSYNEQFF. CDR3 DNA (partial): TGCAGTGCTCGCAGCTGGCGGTCCTACAATGAG.

A word on this clone: Read coverage stops 3 residues before the CDR3 terminus; the germline J gene supplies the remainder. This chain links TRBV28 with TRBJ1-5, with unresolved D. Per the germline V gene, CDR1 is MDHEN and CDR2 is SYDVKM. The CDR3 sequence is 13 residues long. V was clipped by 8 bases and J by 5 bases, with 13 bases between them. The CDR3 spells CASLHEGHQPQHF. The DNA read from the CDR3 is TGTGCCAGCCTCCATGAAGGTCATCAGCCC.

About this clone itself: The CDR3 end is not reached by the read, which stops 3 residues before it; the germline J gene fills it in. This sequence joins TRBV5-1 and TRBJ2-1; 7 bases are shared with TRBD2. The germline gives CDR1 SGHRS, CDR2 YFSETQ. V lost 5 bases, J lost 2 bases, and 13 bases stayed unmatched. The CDR3 runs to 17 residues. CDR3 protein: CASRDTSRTRPYNEQFF. CDR3 DNA, as far as it was read: TGCGCCAGCAGAGACACTTCGAGGACTAGACCCTACAATGAG. The full variable domain, its missing parts supplied by reference TRBV5-1 and TRBJ2-1, is KAGVTQTPRYLIKTRGQQVTLSCSPISGHRSVSWYQQTPGQGLQFLFEYFSETQRNKGNFPGRFSGRQFSNSRSEMNVSTLELGDSALYLCASRDTSRTRPYNEQFFGPGTRLTVL.

Points on this clone: The read terminates 3 residues before the CDR3 end, so the remaining end is supplied by the germline J gene. V and J are TRBV28 and TRBJ2-5, with 10 nucleotides matching TRBD1. V gave up 6 bases and J gave up 5 bases; unmatched junction bases: 6. This CDR3 region has 14 residues. Germline CDR1 MDHEN, CDR2 SYDVKM. The CDR3 reads CASSQSDRGETQYF. CDR3 DNA (partial): TGTGCCAGCAGCCAATCGGACAGGGGGGAGACC.

Regarding this clone: The sequenced fragment ends 3 residues before the CDR3 boundary, so the rest is inferred from the germline J gene. This chain connects TRBV6-1 to TRBJ1-6; the D is unclear. Looked up from germline, CDR1 is MNHNS and CDR2 is SASEGT. CDR3 length: 15 residues. CDR3 in amino acids: CASSEVDLVFAPLHF. CDR3 DNA (partial): TGTGCCAGCAGTGAGGTCGACCTAGTCTTTGCGCCC.

As regards this clone: The read ends 3 residues early relative to the CDR3; the germline J gene fills the gap. The chain is built from TRBV7-7 and TRBJ2-2; possible D gene TRBD1, 7 bases. The CDR3 extends over 16 amino acids. V lost 5 bases and J lost 6, with 19 bases in between. The V gene's germline CDR1 is SSHAT and CDR2 FNYEAQ (reference sequence). Incomplete CDR3 DNA: TGTGCCAGCAGCATCGACTCAGGGGGAGGTGCCGGGGAG. Translated, it gives CASSIDSGGGAGE. The full CDR3 sequence reads CASSIDSGGGAGELFF.

For this clone: The observed sequence ends 3 residues before the CDR3 terminus, with the missing tail filled in from the germline J gene. The V and J genes are TRBV6-2 or TRBV6-3 and TRBJ2-1; TRBD2 matches 9 bases. With V trimmed by 6 bases and J by 4 bases, 13 bases remained unmatched. The CDR3 totals 17 residues. Per the germline V gene, CDR1 is MNHEY and CDR2 is SVGEGT. CDR3 region: CASRLTKGTSGYNEQFF. The part of the CDR3 DNA that was read is TGTGCCAGCAGACTGACCAAGGGAACTAGCGGGTACAATGAG.

A word on this clone: The CDR3 end lies 3 residues beyond the end of the read and is filled in from the germline J gene. This chain uses TRBV29-1 with TRBJ1-1; D possibly corresponds to TRBD1 (6 bases). Germline V gives CDR1 SQVTM, CDR2 ANQGSEA. CDR3 length: 14 amino acids. Trimming stripped 4 bases from V and 5 bases from J, with 17 bases between. Incomplete CDR3 DNA: TGCAGCGTTGTCTTCCCCGACAGGTTTACTGAA. Translated: CSVVFPDRFTE. The CDR3 in full is CSVVFPDRFTEAFF.